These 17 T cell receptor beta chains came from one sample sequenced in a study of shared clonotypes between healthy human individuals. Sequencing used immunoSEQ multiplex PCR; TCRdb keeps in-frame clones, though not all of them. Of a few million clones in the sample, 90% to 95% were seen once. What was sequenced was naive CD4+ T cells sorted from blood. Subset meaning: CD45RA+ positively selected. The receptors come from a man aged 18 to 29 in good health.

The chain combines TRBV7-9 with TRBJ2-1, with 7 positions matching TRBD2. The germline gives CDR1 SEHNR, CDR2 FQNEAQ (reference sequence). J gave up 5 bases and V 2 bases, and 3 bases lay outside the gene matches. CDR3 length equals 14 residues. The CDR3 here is CASSLMSGDNEQFF. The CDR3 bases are TGTGCCAGCAGCTTAATGAGCGGGGACAATGAGCAGTTCTTC.

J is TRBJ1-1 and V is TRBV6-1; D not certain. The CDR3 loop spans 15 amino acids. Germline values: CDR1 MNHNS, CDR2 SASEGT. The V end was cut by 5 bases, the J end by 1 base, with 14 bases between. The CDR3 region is CASSPGPHRNTEAFF. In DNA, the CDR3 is TGTGCCAGCAGTCCTGGACCCCACAGGAACACTGAAGCTTTCTTT.

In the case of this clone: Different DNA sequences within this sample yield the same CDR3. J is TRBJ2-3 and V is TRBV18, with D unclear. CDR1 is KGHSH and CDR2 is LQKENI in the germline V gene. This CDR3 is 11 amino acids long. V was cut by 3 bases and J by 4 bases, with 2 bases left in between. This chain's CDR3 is CASSPADTQYF. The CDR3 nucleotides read TGTGCCAGCTCACCCGCAGATACGCAGTATTTT. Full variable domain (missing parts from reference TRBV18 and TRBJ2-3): NAGVMQNPRHLVRRRGQEARLRCSPMKGHSHVYWYRQLPEEGLKFMVYLQKENIIDESGMPKERFSAEFPKEGPSILRIQQVVRGDSAAYFCASSPADTQYFGPGTRLTVL.

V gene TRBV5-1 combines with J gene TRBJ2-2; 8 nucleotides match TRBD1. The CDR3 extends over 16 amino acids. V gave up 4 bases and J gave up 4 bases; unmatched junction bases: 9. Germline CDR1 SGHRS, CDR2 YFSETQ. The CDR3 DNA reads TGCGCCAGCAGCACCCGGACAGGGAGTATCACCGGGGAGCTGTTTTTT. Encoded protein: CASSTRTGSITGELFF.

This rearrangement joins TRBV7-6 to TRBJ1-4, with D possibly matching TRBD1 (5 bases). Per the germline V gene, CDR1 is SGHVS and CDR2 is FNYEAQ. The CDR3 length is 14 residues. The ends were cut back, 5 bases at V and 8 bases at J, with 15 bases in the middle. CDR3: CASSLTGLSEKLFF. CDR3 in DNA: TGTGCCAGCAGCCTAACAGGTTTGAGCGAAAAACTGTTTTTT.

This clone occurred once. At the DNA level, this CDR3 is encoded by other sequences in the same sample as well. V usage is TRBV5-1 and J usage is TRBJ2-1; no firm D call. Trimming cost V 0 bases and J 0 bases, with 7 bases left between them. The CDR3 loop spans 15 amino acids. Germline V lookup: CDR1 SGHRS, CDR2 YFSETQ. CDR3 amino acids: CASSLEGISYNEQFF. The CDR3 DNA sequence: TGCGCCAGCAGCTTGGAAGGGATCTCCTACAATGAGCAGTTCTTC.

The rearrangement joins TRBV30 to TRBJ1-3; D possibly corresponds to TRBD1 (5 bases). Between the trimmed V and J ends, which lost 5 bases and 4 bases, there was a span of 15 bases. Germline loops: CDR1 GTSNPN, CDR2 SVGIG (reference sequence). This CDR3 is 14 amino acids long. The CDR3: CAWGLGVFGNTIYF. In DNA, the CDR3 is TGTGCCTGGGGTCTAGGGGTTTTCGGAAACACCATATATTTT.

The CDR3 loop reads CASSSHRDSTSYEQYF. The DNA for the CDR3 is TGTGCCAGCAGTTCTCACCGGGACTCTACATCCTACGAGCAGTACTTC. The gene calls are TRBV27 and TRBJ2-7; TRBD2 is a possible D gene (6 bases). The CDR3 contains 16 residues. The ends were cut back, 4 bases at V and 1 base at J, with 17 bases in the middle. Germline CDR1 and CDR2: MNHEY and SMNVEV (reference sequence).

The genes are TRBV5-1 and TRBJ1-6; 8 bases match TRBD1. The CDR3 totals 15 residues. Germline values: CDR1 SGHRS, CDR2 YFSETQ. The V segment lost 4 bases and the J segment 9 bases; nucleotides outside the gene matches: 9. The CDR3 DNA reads TGCGCCAGCAGCCTGGACAGGGTGGCAACTTCACCCCTCCACTTT. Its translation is CASSLDRVATSPLHF.

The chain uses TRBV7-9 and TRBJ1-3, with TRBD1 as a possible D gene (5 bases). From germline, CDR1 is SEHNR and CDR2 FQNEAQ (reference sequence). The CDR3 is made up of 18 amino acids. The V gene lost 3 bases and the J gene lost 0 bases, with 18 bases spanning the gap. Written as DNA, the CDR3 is TGTGCCAGCAGCTTTTATGTATCGACAGATAGCTCTGGAAACACCATATATTTT. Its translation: CASSFYVSTDSSGNTIYF.

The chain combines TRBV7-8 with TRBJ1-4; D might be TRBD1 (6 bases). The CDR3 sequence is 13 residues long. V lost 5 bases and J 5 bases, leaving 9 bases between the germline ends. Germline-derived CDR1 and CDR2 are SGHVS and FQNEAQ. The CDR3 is CASSLGQNEKLFF. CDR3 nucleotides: TGTGCCAGCAGCCTTGGACAGAATGAAAAACTGTTTTTT.

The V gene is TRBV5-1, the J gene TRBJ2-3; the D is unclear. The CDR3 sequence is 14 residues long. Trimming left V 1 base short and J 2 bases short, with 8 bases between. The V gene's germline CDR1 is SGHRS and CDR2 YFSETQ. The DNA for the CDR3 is TGCGCCAGCAGCTTGTTCGGGCCCACAGATACGCAGTATTTT. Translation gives CASSLFGPTDTQYF.

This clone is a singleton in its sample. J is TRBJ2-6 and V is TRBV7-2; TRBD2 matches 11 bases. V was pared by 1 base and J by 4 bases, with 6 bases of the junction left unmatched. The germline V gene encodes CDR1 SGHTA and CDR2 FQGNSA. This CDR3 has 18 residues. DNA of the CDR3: TGTGCCAGCAGCTTAGAACTAGCGGGAGTGAGGGGGGCCAACGTCCTGACTTTC. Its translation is CASSLELAGVRGANVLTF.

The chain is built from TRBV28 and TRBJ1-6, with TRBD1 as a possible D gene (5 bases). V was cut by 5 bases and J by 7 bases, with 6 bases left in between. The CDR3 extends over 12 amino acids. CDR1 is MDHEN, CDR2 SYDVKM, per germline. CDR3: CASSEGNSPLHF. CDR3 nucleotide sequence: TGTGCCAGCAGTGAGGGGAATTCACCCCTCCACTTT.

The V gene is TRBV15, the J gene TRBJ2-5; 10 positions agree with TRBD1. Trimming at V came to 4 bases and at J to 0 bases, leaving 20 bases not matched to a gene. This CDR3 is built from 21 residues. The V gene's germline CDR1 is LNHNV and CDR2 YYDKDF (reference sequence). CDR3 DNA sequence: TGTGCCACCAGCATTGGAATTGGAAGCAGGGGGACAGGGGCCTACCAAGAGACCCAGTACTTC. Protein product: CATSIGIGSRGTGAYQETQYF.

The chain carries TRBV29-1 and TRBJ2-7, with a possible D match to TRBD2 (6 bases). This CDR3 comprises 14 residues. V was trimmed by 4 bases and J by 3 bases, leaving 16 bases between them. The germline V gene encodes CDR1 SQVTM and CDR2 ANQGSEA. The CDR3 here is CSVVGGILDYEQYF. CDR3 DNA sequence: TGCAGCGTTGTAGGCGGGATACTGGACTACGAGCAGTACTTC.

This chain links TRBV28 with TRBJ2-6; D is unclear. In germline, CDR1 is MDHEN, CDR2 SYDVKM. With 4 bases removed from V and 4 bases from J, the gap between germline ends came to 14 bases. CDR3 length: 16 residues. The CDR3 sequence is CASSSSTLSGANVLTF. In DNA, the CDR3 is TGTGCCAGCAGTTCCTCGACGCTTTCCGGGGCCAACGTCCTGACTTTC.